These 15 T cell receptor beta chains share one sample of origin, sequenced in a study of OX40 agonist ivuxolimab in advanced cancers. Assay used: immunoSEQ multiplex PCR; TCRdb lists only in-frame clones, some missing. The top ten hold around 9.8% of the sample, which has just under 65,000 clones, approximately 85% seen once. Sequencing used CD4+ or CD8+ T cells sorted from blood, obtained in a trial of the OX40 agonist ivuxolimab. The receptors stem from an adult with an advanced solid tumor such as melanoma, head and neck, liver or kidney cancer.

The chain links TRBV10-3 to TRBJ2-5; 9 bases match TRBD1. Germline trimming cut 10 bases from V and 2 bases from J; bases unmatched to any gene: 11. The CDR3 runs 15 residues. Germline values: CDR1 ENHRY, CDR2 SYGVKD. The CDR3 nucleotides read TGTGCCACCACCCGGGACAGGGATAATCAAGAGACCCAGTACTTC. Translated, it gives CATTRDRDNQETQYF.

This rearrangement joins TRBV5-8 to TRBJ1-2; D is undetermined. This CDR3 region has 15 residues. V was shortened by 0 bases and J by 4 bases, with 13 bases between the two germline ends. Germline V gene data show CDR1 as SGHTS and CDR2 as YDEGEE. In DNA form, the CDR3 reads TGTGCCAGCAGCTTGGGCGGGCTTCCCAGCTATGGCTACACCTTC. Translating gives CASSLGGLPSYGYTF.

The CDR3 sequence: CASSRGTYSGNTIYF. The CDR3 region has the DNA TGTGCCAGTAGTAGAGGGACCTACTCTGGAAACACCATATATTTT. The rearrangement joins TRBV19 to TRBJ1-3; D is possibly TRBD1 (5 bases). Trimming pared 4 bases from V and 0 bases from J, leaving 10 bases between. Germline-derived CDR1 and CDR2 are LNHDA and SQIVND (reference sequence). The CDR3 covers 15 residues.

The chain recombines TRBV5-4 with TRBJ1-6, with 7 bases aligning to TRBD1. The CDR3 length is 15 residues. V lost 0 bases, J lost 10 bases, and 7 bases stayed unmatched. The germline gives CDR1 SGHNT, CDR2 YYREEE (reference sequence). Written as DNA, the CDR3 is TGTGCCAGCAGCTTGGACCAGGGGGTAAGGTCACCCCTCCACTTT. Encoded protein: CASSLDQGVRSPLHF.

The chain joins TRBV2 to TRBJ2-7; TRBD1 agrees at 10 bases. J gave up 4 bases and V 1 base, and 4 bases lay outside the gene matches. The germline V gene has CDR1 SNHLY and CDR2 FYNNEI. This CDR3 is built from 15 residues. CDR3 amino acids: CASSEGQGAPYEQYF. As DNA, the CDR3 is TGTGCCAGCAGTGAAGGACAGGGGGCGCCTTACGAGCAGTACTTC. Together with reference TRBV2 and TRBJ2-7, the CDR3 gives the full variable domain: EPEVTQTPSHQVTQMGQEVILRCVPISNHLYFYWYRQILGQKVEFLVSFYNNEISEKSEIFDDQFSVERPDGSNFTLKIRSTKLEDSAMYFCASSEGQGAPYEQYFGPGTRLTVT.

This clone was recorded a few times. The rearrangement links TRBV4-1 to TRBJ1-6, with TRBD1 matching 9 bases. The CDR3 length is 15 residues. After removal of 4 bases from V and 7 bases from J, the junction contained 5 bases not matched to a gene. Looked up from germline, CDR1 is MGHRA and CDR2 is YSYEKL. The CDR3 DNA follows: TGCGCCAGCAGCCTTACCGGGACAGGGAATTCACCCCTCCACTTT. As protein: CASSLTGTGNSPLHF.

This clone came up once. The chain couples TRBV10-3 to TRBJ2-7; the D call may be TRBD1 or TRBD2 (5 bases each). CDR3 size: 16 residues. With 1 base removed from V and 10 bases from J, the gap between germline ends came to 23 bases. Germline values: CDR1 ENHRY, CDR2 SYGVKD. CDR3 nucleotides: TGTGCCATCAGTGAGTTGGTAGGTCGGGGCGCCGGAGGACAGTACTTC. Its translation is CAISELVGRGAGGQYF.

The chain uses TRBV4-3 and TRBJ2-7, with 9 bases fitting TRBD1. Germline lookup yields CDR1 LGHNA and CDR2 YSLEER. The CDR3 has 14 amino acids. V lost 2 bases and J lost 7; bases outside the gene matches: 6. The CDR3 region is CASSQRQGGLEQYF. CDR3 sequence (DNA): TGCGCCAGCAGCCAACGACAGGGGGGTCTTGAGCAGTACTTC.

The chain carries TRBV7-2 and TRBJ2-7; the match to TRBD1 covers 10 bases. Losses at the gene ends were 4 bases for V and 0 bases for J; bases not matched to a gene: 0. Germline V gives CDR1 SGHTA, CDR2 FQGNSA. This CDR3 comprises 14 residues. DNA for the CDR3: TGTGCCAGCAGCTGGACAGGGGGCTCCTACGAGCAGTACTTC. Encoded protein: CASSWTGGSYEQYF.

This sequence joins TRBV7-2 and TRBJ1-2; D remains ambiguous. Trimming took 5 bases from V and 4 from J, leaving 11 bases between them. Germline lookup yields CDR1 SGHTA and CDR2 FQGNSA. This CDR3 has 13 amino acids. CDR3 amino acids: CASSPPDSYGYTF. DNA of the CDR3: TGTGCCAGCAGCCCGCCTGATTCCTATGGCTACACCTTC.

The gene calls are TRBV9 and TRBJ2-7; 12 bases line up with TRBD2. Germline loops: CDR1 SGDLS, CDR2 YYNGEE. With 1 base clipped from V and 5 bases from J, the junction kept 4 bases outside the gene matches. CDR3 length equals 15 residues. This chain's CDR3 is CASSVTSGGLNEQYF. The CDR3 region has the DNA TGTGCCAGCAGCGTAACTAGCGGGGGGCTCAACGAGCAGTACTTC.

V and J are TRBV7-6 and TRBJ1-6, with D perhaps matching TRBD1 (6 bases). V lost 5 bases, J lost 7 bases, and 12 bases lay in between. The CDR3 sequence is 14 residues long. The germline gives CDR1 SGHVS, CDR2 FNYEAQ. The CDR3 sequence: CASSPGAVNSPLHF. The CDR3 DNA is TGTGCCAGCAGCCCGGGGGCAGTAAATTCACCCCTCCACTTT.

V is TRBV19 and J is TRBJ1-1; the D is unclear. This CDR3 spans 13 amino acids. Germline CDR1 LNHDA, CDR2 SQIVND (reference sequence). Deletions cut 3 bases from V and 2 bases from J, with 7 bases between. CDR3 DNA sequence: TGTGCCAGTAGTATTACTTCCAACACTGAAGCTTTCTTT. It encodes CASSITSNTEAFF.

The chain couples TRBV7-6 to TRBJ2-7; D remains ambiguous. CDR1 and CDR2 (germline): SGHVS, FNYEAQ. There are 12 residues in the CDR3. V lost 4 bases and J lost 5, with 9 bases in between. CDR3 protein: CASSSTSDEQYF. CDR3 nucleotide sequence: TGTGCCAGCAGCTCAACGTCCGACGAGCAGTACTTC.

The CDR3 DNA reads as TGTGCCAGTGGGCCGGGACTAGTTTACAATGAGCAGTTCTTC. Encoded protein: CASGPGLVYNEQFF. This rearrangement joins TRBV7-2 to TRBJ2-1, with 8 bases identical to TRBD2. The J segment lost 4 bases and the V segment lost 9 bases, leaving 8 bases of the junction unmatched. CDR3 length equals 14 residues. Germline loops: CDR1 SGHTA, CDR2 FQGNSA.